This T cell receptor beta chain appears in the sequencing data of a study of blood T cell repertoires in COVID-19 (TCRdb year 2020). Regarding the complete study: The collaborator samples originated in the United States, Italy and Spain and spanned the acute and convalescent phases of COVID-19. The prospective study material was composed of cDNA or gDNA derived from T cells, B-cell-depleted T cells, or PBMCs. Deeply sampled blood TCRbeta repertoires from subjects exposed to, actively infected with, or recovered from COVID-19 were included in the dataset. The repertoires were released in a freely available public database intended as a resource for research on the immune response to SARS-CoV-2. Samples came from the ongoing ImmuneRACE study (first 160 participants) plus 1,254 subjects from 6 global collaborators. Sample metadata almost always included a de-identified subject ID, COVID-19 status, age in years and sex. HLA class I and class II types, where available, came from metadata supplied by the sample provider rather than from assay-based typing.

TCRbeta CDR3 regions were amplified from genomic DNA using the immunoSEQ Assay, a bias-controlled multiplex PCR. The authors' pipeline ran thus. Within the assay, amplification of reference gene primers was used to estimate how many nucleated cells each sample contained. To quantify the absolute abundance of each unique TCRbeta CDR3 rearrangement, sequence reads were collapsed and filtered. For each sample, productive Simpson clonality was calculated as the square root of Simpson's diversity index over productive rearrangements. TCRdb re-hosts the immuneACCESS table, in-frame sequences only. Its copies lack some clones; in the studies checked, an unresolved V gene accounts for under half of them, and the cause for the rest is not known. V, J and clone size derive from that table, while D and trimming were established from the DNA sequence. This sample holds hundreds of thousands of clones; roughly 85% were observed only once. The ten biggest clones cover roughly 1.4% of the sample.

CDR1 SGHRS and CDR2 YFSETQ are derived from the germline V gene. The CDR3 contains 12 residues, cysteine and phenylalanine counted. Only CDR3 DNA remains: 36 bases, in frame from the first base. Germline trimming amounts to 3 bases on V and 14 bases on J, with 4 as the count of junction bases outside the gene matches. Points on this clone: The antigen it recognizes is unknown. No much larger clonotype is one base removed from it; base qualities were not supplied.

The paper as a whole reports these results and caveats: The quantity of clinical and demographic metadata differed by source and by participant and was supplied without curation.

Collaborating institutions collected whole blood in K2EDTA tubes following their own protocols. For TCRbeta analysis, collaborator samples were shipped as frozen whole blood, as isolated PBMCs, or as DNA extracted from either sample type. Sequenced: peripheral blood. The chain was built from TRBV5-1 and TRBJ1-6, and 8 bases in between align with TRBD1. The receptor was isolated from a woman aged 25 to 45 with active or convalescent COVID-19. The base sequence is TGCGCCAGCAGCTATGGACAGGGTACCCTCCACTTT. Its protein product is CASSYGQGTLHF.